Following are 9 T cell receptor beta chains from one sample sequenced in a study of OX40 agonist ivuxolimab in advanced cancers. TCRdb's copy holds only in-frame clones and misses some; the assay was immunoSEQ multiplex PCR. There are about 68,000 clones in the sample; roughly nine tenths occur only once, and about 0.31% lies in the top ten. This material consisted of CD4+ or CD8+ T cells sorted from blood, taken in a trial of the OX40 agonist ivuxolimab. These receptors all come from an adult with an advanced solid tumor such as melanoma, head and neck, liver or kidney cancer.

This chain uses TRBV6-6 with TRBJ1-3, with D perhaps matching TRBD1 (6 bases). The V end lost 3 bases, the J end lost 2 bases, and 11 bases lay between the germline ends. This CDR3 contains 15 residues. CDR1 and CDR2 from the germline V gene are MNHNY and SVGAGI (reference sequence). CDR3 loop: CASSYGQLAGNTIYF. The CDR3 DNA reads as TGTGCCAGCAGTTATGGACAGCTAGCTGGAAACACCATATATTTT.

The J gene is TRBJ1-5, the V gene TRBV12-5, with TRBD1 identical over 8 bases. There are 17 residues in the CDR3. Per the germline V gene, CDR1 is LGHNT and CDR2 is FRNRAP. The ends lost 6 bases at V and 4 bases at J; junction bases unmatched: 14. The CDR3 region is CASGGRGQGGGNQPQHF. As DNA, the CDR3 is TGTGCTAGTGGGGGTCGTGGACAGGGCGGTGGGAATCAGCCCCAGCATTTT.

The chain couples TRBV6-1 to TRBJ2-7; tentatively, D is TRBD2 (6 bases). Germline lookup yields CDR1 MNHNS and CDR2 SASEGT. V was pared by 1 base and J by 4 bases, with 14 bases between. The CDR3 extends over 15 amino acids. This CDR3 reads CASSEEAGPSYEQYF. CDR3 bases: TGTGCCAGCAGTGAAGAAGCGGGTCCTTCTTACGAGCAGTACTTC.

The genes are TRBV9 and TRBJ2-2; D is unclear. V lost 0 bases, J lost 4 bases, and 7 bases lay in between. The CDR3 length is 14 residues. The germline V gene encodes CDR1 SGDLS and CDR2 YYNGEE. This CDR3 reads CASSVVDRTGELFF. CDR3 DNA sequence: TGTGCCAGCAGCGTAGTGGACCGCACCGGGGAGCTGTTTTTT.

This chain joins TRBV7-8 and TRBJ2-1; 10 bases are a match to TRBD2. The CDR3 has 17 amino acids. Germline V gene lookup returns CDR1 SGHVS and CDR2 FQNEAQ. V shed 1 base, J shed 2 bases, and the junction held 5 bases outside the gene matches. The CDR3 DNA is TGTGCCAGCAGCTTAGTGGCTAGCGGGAGTACCTACAATGAGCAGTTCTTC. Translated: CASSLVASGSTYNEQFF.

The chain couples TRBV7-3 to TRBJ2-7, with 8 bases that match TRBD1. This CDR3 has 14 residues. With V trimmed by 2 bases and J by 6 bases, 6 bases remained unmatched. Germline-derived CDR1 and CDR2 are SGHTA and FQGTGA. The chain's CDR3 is CASSLADRAGEQYF. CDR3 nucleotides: TGTGCCAGCAGCTTAGCGGACAGGGCAGGCGAGCAGTACTTC.

The CDR3 here is CASSPDAGLGGYTF. As DNA, the CDR3 is TGCGCCAGCAGCCCTGATGCAGGGTTGGGGGGCTACACCTTC. The chain joins TRBV5-1 to TRBJ1-2, with D possibly being TRBD1 (5 bases). Trimming stripped 4 bases from V and 8 bases from J, with 18 bases between. Germline V gene sequence: CDR1 SGHRS, CDR2 YFSETQ. The CDR3 runs to 14 residues.

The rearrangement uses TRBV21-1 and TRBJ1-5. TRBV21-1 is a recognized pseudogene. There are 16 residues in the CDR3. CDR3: CASSKGNRPSNQPQHF. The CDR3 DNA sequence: TGTGCCAGCAGCAAAGGTAACCGACCTAGCAATCAGCCCCAGCATTTT.

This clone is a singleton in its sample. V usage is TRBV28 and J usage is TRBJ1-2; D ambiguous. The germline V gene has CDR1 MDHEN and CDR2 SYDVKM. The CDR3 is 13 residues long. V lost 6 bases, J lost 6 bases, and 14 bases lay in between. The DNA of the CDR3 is TGTGCCAGCAGATCCGACATAATCCATGGCTACACCTTC. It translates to CASRSDIIHGYTF.